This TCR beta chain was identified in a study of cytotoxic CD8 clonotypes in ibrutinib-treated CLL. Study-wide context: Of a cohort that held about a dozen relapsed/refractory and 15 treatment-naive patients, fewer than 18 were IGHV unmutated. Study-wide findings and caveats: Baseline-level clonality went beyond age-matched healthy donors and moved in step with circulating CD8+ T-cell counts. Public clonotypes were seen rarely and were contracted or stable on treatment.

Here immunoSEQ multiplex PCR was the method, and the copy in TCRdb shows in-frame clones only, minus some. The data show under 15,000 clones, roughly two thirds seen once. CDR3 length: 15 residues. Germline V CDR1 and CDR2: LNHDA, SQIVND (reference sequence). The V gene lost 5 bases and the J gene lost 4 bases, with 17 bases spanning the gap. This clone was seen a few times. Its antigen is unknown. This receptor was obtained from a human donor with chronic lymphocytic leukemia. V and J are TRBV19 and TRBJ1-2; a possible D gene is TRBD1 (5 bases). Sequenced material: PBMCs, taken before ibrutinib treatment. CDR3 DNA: TGTGCCAGTAGTGAAACCGGGACCTCGGGCTATGGCTACACCTTC. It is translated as CASSETGTSGYGYTF.